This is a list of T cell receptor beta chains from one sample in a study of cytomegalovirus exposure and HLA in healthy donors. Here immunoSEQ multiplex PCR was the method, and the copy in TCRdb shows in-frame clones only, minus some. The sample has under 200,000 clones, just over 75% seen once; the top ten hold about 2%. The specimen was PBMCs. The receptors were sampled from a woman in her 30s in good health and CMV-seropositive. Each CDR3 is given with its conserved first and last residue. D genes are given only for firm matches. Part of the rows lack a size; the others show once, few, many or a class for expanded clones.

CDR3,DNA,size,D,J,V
CASSLGRVPAQHF,TGTGCCAGCAGCTTGGGGCGGGTTCCCGCCCAGCATTTT,-,-,TRBJ1-5,TRBV5-6
CASVVSGGVNTEAFF,TGTGCCAGCGTGGTCTCCGGGGGAGTGAACACTGAAGCTTTCTTT,-,-,TRBJ1-1,TRBV2
CASTPFGPVRGIYGYTF,TGTGCCAGCACCCCTTTCGGCCCCGTCAGGGGGATCTATGGCTACACCTTC,-,TRBD1,TRBJ1-2,TRBV2
CASSARDSILRNTEAFF,TGTGCCAGCAGTGCTCGGGACAGCATTTTAAGAAACACTGAAGCTTTCTTT,-,TRBD1,TRBJ1-1,TRBV27
CSVGPASGLAEAFF,TGCAGCGTTGGCCCGGCATCAGGGCTTGCTGAAGCTTTCTTT,once,-,TRBJ1-1,TRBV29-1
CASSPRGGKDTQYF,TGTGCCAGCAGTCCGCGGGGGGGAAAAGATACGCAGTATTTT,-,TRBD2,TRBJ2-3,TRBV6-5
CASSSYWAETQYF,TGTGCCAGTAGTAGCTATTGGGCCGAGACCCAGTACTTC,-,-,TRBJ2-5,TRBV19
CASSSPARGDTQYF,TGTGCCAGCAGCTCCCCTGCGCGTGGAGATACGCAGTATTTT,-,-,TRBJ2-3,TRBV11-2
CASSLWARGGETQYF,TGTGCCAGCAGTTTATGGGCCCGGGGAGGGGAGACCCAGTACTTC,-,TRBD2,TRBJ2-5,TRBV27
CASTSAGRGNQPQHF,TGTGCCAGCACCTCGGCGGGCCGTGGCAATCAGCCCCAGCATTTT,-,-,TRBJ1-5,TRBV6-1
CASSVGLAEAISYEQYF,TGTGCCAGCAGCGTCGGACTAGCGGAAGCCATCTCCTACGAGCAGTACTTC,-,TRBD2,TRBJ2-7,TRBV2
CASRTQAGELFF,TGTGCCAGCAGAACACAGGCCGGGGAGCTGTTTTTT,-,-,TRBJ2-2,TRBV27
CASSQVQGDYGYTF,TGCGCCAGCAGCCAAGTGCAGGGGGACTATGGCTACACCTTC,many,TRBD1,TRBJ1-2,TRBV4-3
CASSTDRVGQPQHF,TGTGCCAGCAGCACGGACAGGGTTGGTCAGCCCCAGCATTTT,-,TRBD1,TRBJ1-5,TRBV7-8
CASSQQDRAGNTIYF,TGCGCCAGCAGCCAACAAGACAGGGCTGGAAACACCATATATTTT,-,TRBD1,TRBJ1-3,TRBV4-3
CASSITRGLQDTQYF,TGTGCCAGTAGTATTACCCGGGGTCTTCAAGATACGCAGTATTTT,-,-,TRBJ2-3,TRBV19
CASSHGQGSVDTQYF,TGCGCCAGCAGCCACGGACAGGGTAGTGTGGATACGCAGTATTTT,few,TRBD1,TRBJ2-3,TRBV5-1
CASSRQGGLGTEAFF,TGTGCCAGCAGCCGTCAGGGGGGTTTGGGAACTGAAGCTTTCTTT,-,TRBD1,TRBJ1-1,TRBV28
CASSPGGTGNTGELFF,TGTGCCAGCTCACCAGGAGGGACAGGAAACACCGGGGAGCTGTTTTTT,-,TRBD1,TRBJ2-2,TRBV18
CASSEDLAGRYEQYF,TGTGCCAGCAGTGAAGACCTAGCGGGACGGTACGAGCAGTACTTC,-,TRBD2,TRBJ2-7,TRBV25-1
CASSDKSGLAGGRETQYF,TGTGCCAGTAGTGATAAATCGGGACTAGCGGGGGGTAGAGAGACCCAGTACTTC,-,TRBD2,TRBJ2-5,TRBV19
CASSLPSNEQFF,TGTGCCAGCAGCTTACCTAGCAATGAGCAGTTCTTC,-,-,TRBJ2-1,TRBV11-2
CAWSPQGSTEAFF,TGTGCCTGGAGTCCTCAGGGGAGCACTGAAGCTTTCTTT,-,-,TRBJ1-1,TRBV30
CAIRSDSYNEQFF,TGTGCCATCAGGTCGGACAGTTACAATGAGCAGTTCTTC,-,-,TRBJ2-1,TRBV10-3
CAGGVSSEKLFF,TGTGCCGGGGGGGTCTCTTCTGAAAAACTGTTTTTT,-,-,TRBJ1-4,TRBV30
CASSLPSWGRGIYEQYF,TGTGCCAGCAGCTTGCCTTCCTGGGGCAGGGGGATCTACGAGCAGTACTTC,-,TRBD1,TRBJ2-7,TRBV5-4
CASRSITRGGKESGYTF,TGTGCAAGTCGCTCTATTACCAGGGGCGGTAAAGAAAGTGGCTACACCTTC,-,-,TRBJ1-2,TRBV12-2
CASSFDPGSGNTIYF,TGTGCCAGCAGCTTTGACCCAGGGTCTGGAAACACCATATATTTT,few,-,TRBJ1-3,TRBV7-2